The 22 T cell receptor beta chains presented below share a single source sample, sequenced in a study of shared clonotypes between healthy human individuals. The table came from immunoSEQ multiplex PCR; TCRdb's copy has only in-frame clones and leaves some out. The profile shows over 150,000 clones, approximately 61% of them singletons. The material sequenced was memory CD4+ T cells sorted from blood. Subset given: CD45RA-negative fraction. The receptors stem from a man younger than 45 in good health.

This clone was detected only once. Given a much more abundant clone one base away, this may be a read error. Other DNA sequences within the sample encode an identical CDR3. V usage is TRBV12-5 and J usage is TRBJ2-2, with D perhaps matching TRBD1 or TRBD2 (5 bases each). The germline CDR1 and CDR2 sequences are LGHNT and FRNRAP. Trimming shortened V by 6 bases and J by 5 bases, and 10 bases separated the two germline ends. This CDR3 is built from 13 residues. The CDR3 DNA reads TGTGCTAGTGGGTTCGGGGCGACCGGGGAGCTGTTTTTT. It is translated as CASGFGATGELFF.

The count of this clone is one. The CDR3, as DNA: TGCGCCAGCAGCTTGCAAGGGACTGGGGCCAACGTCCTGACTTTC. It specifies CASSLQGTGANVLTF. This chain joins TRBV5-1 and TRBJ2-6, with D unclear. Looked up from germline, CDR1 is SGHRS and CDR2 is YFSETQ. V lost 1 base and J lost 2, with 7 bases in between. The CDR3 length is 15 residues.

As DNA, the CDR3 is TGTGCCAGCAGCTTAGATGCCACGGGGGGAGAAGATTACAATGAGCAGTTCTTC. This sequence encodes CASSLDATGGEDYNEQFF. The chain has TRBV11-2 and TRBJ2-1, with 7 nucleotides matching TRBD2. CDR1 and CDR2 (germline): SGHAT, FQNNGV. Losses at the gene ends were 0 bases for V and 4 bases for J; bases not matched to a gene: 12. CDR3 length: 18 residues.

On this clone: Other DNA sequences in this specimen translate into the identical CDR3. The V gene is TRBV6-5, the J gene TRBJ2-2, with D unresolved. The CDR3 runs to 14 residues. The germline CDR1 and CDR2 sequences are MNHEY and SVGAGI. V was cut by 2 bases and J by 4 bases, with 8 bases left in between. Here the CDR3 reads CASSYLQTTGELFF. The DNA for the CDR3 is TGTGCCAGCAGTTACCTACAGACCACCGGGGAGCTGTTTTTT.

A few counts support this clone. The CDR3 here is CATTSMQGMNTEAFF. The CDR3 bases are TGTGCCACCACGTCTATGCAGGGAATGAACACTGAAGCTTTCTTT. This chain links TRBV7-9 with TRBJ1-1; TRBD1 is a possible D gene (5 bases). The CDR3 length is 15 residues. Germline loops: CDR1 SEHNR, CDR2 FQNEAQ (reference sequence). V gave up 10 bases and J gave up 0 bases, with 18 bases separating them.

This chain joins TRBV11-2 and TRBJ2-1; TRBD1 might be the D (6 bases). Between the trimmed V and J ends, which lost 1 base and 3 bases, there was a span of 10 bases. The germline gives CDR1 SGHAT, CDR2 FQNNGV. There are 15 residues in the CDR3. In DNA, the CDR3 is TGTGCCAGCAGCTTAGGTGGACAGAACTACAATGAGCAGTTCTTC. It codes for CASSLGGQNYNEQFF. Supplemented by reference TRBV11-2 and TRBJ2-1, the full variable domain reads EAGVAQSPRYKIIEKRQSVAFWCNPISGHATLYWYQQILGQGPKLLIQFQNNGVVDDSQLPKDRFSAERLKGVDSTLKIQPAKLEDSAVYLCASSLGGQNYNEQFFGPGTRLTVL.

CDR3: CASSFGAGGGYNEQFF. As DNA, the CDR3 is TGTGCCAGCAGCTTCGGTGCGGGAGGAGGTTACAATGAGCAGTTCTTC. The chain carries TRBV7-8 and TRBJ2-1, with 8 positions matching TRBD2. CDR1 is SGHVS, CDR2 FQNEAQ, per germline. Trimming removed 3 bases from V and 4 bases from J; junction bases left unmatched: 8. The CDR3 is 16 amino acids.

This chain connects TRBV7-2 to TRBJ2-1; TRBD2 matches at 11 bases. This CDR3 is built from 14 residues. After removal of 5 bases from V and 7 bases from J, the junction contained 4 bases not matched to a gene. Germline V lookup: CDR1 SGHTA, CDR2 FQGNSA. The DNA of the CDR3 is TGTGCCAGCAGCCCTATAGCGGGAGGGAATGAGCAGTTCTTC. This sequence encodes CASSPIAGGNEQFF.

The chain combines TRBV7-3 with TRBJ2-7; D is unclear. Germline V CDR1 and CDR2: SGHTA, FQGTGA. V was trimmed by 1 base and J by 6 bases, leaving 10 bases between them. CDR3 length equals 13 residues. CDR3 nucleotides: TGTGCCAGCAGCTTAATCCCGTCGGGCGAGCAGTACTTC. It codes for CASSLIPSGEQYF.

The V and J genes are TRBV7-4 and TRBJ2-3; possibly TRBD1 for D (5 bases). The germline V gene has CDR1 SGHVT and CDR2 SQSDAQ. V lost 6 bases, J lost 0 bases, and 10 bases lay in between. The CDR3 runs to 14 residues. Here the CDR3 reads CASRWGGSTDTQYF. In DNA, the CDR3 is TGTGCCAGCAGGTGGGGCGGAAGCACAGATACGCAGTATTTT.

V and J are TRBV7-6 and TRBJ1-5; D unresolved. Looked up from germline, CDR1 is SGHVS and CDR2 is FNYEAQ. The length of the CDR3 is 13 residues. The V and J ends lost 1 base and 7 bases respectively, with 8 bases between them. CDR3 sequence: CASSLDGKQPQHF. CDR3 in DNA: TGTGCCAGCAGCTTAGACGGGAAGCAGCCCCAGCATTTT.

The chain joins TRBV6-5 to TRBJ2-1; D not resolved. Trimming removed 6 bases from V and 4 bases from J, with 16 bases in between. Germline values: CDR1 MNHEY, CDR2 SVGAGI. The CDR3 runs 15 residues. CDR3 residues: CASRESFDSYNEQFF. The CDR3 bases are TGTGCCAGCAGAGAATCTTTCGACTCTTACAATGAGCAGTTCTTC.

The CDR3 bases are TGTGCCAGCAGCCCAAGACAGGGATTAAACTATGGCTACACCTTC. Translation: CASSPRQGLNYGYTF. V is TRBV11-2 and J is TRBJ1-2, with 7 positions matching TRBD1. CDR3 length: 15 residues. Germline V CDR1 and CDR2: SGHAT, FQNNGV. After removal of 5 bases from V and 2 bases from J, the junction contained 8 bases not matched to a gene.

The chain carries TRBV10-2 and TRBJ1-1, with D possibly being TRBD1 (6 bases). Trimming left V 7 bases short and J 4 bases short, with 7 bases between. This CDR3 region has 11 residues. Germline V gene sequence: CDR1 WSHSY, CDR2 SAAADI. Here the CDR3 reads CASKQGTEAFF. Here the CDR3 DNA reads TGCGCCAGCAAACAGGGCACTGAAGCTTTCTTT.

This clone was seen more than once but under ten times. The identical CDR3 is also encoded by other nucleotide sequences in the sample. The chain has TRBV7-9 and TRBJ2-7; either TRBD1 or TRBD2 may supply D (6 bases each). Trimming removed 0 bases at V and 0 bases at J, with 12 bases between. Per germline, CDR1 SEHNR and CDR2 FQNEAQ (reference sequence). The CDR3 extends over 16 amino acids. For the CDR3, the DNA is TGTGCCAGCAGCTTAGCACGGGGGCATAGCTCCTACGAGCAGTACTTC. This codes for CASSLARGHSSYEQYF.

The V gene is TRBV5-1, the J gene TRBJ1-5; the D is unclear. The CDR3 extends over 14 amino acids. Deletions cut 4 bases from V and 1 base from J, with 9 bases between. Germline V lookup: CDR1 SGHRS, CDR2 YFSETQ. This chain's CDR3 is CASSQDASNQPQHF. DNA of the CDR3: TGCGCCAGCAGCCAGGACGCGAGCAATCAGCCCCAGCATTTT.

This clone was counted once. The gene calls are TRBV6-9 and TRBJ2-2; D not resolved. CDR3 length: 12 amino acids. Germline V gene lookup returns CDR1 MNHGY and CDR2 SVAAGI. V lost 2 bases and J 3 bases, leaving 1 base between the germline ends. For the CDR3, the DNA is TGTGCCAGCAGTTATCACACCGGGGAGCTGTTTTTT. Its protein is CASSYHTGELFF.

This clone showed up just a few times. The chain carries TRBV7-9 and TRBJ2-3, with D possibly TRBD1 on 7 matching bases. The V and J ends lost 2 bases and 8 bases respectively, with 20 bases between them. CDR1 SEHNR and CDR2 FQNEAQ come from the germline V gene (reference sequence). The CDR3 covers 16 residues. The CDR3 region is CASSLPDRDRGFTQYF. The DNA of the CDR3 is TGTGCCAGCAGCTTACCCGACAGGGACCGGGGGTTTACGCAGTATTTT.

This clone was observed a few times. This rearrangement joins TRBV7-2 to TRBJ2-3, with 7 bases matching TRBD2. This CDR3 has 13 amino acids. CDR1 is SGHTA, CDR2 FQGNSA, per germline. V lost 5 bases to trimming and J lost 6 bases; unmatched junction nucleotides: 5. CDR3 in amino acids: CASSKGGKDTQYF. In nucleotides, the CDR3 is TGTGCCAGCAGCAAGGGAGGGAAGGATACGCAGTATTTT.

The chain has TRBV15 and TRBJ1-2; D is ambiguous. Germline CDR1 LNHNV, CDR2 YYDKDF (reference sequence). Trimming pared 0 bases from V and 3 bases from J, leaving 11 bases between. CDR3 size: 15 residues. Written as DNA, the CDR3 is TGTGCCACCAGCAGAGATGCGGGGAAGGACTATGGCTACACCTTC. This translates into CATSRDAGKDYGYTF.

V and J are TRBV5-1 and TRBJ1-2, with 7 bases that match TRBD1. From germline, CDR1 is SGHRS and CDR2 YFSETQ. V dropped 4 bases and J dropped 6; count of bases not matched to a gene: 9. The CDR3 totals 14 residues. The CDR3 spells CASSAGTAKNGYTF. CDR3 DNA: TGCGCCAGCAGCGCAGGGACAGCTAAGAATGGCTACACCTTC. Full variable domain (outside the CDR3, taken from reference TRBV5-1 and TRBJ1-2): KAGVTQTPRYLIKTRGQQVTLSCSPISGHRSVSWYQQTPGQGLQFLFEYFSETQRNKGNFPGRFSGRQFSNSRSEMNVSTLELGDSALYLCASSAGTAKNGYTFGSGTRLTVV.

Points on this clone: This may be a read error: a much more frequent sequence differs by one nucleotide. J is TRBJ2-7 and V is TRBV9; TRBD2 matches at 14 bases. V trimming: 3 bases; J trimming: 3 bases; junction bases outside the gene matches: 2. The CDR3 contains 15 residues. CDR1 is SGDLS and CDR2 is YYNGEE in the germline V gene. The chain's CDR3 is CASSAGTSGSYEQYF. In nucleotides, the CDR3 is TGTGCCAGCAGCGCCGGGACTAGCGGGAGCTACGAGCAGTACTTC. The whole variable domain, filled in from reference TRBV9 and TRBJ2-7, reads DSGVTQTPKHLITATGQRVTLRCSPRSGDLSVYWYQQSLDQGLQFLIQYYNGEERAKGNILERFSAQQFPDLHSELNLSSLELGDSALYFCASSAGTSGSYEQYFGPGTRLTVT.